This TCR beta chain was documented in a study of sequential checkpoint blockade in melanoma. About the research overall: Maintenance nivolumab came after either treatment sequence.

TCRdb keeps only in-frame clones here, not all; method: immunoSEQ multiplex PCR. The sample comprises some 20,000 clones, 80% to 90% of which are singletons, and 35% to 40% rests with the top ten. Described treatment: randomized to nivolumab then ipilimumab (arm A) or the reverse (arm B). Source: CD8+ T cells sorted from blood (inferred from file names), taken from a patient given nivolumab and ipilimumab in sequence. The origin of this receptor is a human donor with melanoma.

CDR3 bases: TGTGCCAGCAGTTACTCGACCAGGGTATCCTACGAGCAGTACTTC. The encoded protein is CASSYSTRVSYEQYF. The chain is built from TRBV6-5 and TRBJ2-7, with D maybe TRBD1 (5 bases). Germline CDR1 and CDR2: MNHEY and SVGAGI. The CDR3 is made up of 15 amino acids. V shed 0 bases and J shed 1 base, with 10 bases lying between them.